The clone carrying this T cell receptor (beta chain) was detected only a few times. Its antigen is unknown. The V end was cut by 6 bases, the J end by 9 bases, with 18 bases between. The CDR3 length is 12 residues. Germline CDR1 is SQVTM and CDR2 is ANQGSEA. This entry comes from a study of cytomegalovirus exposure and HLA in healthy donors. Study summary: Unique TCRs from HLA-typed donors, 70 million to 85 million of them, were held in an early data release. General study points: In vitro testing confirmed three CMV-associated chains as specific for CMV antigens.

A multiplex PCR was run with 60 Vbeta primers and 13 Jbeta primers. TCRdb keeps only in-frame clones here, not all; method: immunoSEQ multiplex PCR. This table holds 170,000 or so clones, about 82% found once. The sequencing input was PBMCs. The chain recombines TRBV29-1 with TRBJ2-7, with D maybe TRBD2 (6 bases). This TCR derives from a woman between 45 and 60 years old in good health and CMV-seropositive. In nucleotides, the CDR3 is TGCAGCGTGTCCGGGACTTCCGATTGGCAGTACTTC. Amino acids: CSVSGTSDWQYF.